The T cell receptor (beta chain) under discussion was sequenced for a study of T-cell reconstitution after alpha-beta-depleted transplantation in children. This CDR3 spans 15 amino acids. V was clipped by 6 bases and J by 2 bases; unmatched bases: 4. This sample's TCRbeta library carried unique molecular identifier barcodes. One entry per CDR3 protein, called by TCRdb with MiXCR from the PCR reads. The data contain some 520,000 distinct CDR3 sequences, around a third of them singletons. Sequences were derived from PBMCs from the stem cell graft donor, sampled from the stem cell graft. The V call is TRBV12-3 or TRBV12-4, the J call TRBJ2-3; 11 nucleotides align to TRBD2. This sequence was found in a human donor who donated a stem cell graft to a child with aplastic anemia. The CDR3 region is CASSGTSGTTDTQYF. CDR3 nucleotides: TGTGCCAGCAGCGGGACTAGCGGTACCACAGATACGCAGTATTTT.